The entry that follows covers one T cell receptor beta chain sequence. Its antigen is undetermined. This specimen belongs to a study of beta chain features in type 1 diabetes. Overall study context: On cell yields, gender and age, patients and healthy donors were similar.

The whole isolated RNA underwent reverse transcription, so sequencing captured expressed TCRB transcripts. It was found that naive, central memory and regulatory T cell samples averaged about 3.57 million reads. Some clones are missing from TCRdb's copy, which holds only in-frame ones; the method was immunoSEQ multiplex PCR. The sample has approximately 26,000 clones, almost 65% seen once; the top ten hold 2% to 3%. The CDR3 has 17 amino acids. V lost 2 bases to trimming and J lost 0 bases, with 15 bases between them. Germline assignment: CDR1 SGHRS and CDR2 YFSETQ. Regarding the study as a whole: Diminished insertions and augmented deletions at VDJ junctions characterized type 1 diabetes patients. Shorter TCRB CDR3s, moderately but significantly so, were found in Type 1 diabetes patients in all four CD4+ subsets.

The genes are TRBV5-1 and TRBJ2-1; a weak D match, TRBD2 (6 bases). The source of this sequence is a woman in her 30s with type 1 diabetes. Sequencing was carried out using Tregs from blood. CDR3 nucleotide sequence: TGCGCCAGCAGCTTTCTTGGACTACCAAGCTCCTACAATGAGCAGTTCTTC. Translating gives CASSFLGLPSSYNEQFF.